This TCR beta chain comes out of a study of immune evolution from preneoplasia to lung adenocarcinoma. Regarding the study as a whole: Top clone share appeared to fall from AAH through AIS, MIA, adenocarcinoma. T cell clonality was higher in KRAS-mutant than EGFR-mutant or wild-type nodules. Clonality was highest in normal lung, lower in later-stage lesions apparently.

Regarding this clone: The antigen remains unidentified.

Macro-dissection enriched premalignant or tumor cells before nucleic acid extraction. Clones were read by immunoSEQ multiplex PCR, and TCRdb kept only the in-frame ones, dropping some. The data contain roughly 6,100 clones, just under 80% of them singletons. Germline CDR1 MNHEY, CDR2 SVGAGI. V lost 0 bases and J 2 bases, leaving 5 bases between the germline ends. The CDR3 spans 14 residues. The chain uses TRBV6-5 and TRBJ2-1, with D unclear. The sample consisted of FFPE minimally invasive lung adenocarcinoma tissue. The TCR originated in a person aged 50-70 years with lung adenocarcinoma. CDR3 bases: TGTGCCAGCAGTTACTCGACAACCTACAATGAGCAGTTCTTC. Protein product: CASSYSTTYNEQFF.